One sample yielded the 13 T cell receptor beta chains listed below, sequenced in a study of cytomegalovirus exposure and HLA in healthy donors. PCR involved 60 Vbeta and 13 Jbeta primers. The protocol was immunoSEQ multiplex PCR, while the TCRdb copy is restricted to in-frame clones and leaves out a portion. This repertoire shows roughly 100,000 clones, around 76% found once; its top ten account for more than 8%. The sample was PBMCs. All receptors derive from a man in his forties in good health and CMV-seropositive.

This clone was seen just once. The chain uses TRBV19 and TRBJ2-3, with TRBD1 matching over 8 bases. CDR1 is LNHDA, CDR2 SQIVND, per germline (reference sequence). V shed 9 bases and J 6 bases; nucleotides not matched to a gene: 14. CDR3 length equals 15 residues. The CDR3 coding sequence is TGTGCCAGCCTTGACGCAGGGGGCGTCGGGGATACGCAGTATTTT. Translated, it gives CASLDAGGVGDTQYF.

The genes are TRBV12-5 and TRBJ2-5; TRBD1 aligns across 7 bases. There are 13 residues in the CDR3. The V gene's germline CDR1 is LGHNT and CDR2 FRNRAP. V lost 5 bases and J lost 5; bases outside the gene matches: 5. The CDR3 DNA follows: TGTGCTAGTGGTCAACAGGGGTTCGAGACCCAGTACTTC. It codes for CASGQQGFETQYF. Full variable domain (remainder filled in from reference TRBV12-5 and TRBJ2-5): DARVTQTPRHKVTEMGQEVTMRCQPILGHNTVFWYRQTMMQGLELLAYFRNRAPLDDSGMPKDRFSAEMPDATLATLKIQPSEPRDSAVYFCASGQQGFETQYFGPGTRLLVL.

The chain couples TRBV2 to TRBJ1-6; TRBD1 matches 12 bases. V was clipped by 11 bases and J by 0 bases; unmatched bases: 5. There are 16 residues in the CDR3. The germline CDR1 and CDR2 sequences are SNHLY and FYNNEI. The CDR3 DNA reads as TGTGCCTCCGGGACAGGGGGCTTCTCCTATAATTCACCCCTCCACTTT. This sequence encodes CASGTGGFSYNSPLHF.

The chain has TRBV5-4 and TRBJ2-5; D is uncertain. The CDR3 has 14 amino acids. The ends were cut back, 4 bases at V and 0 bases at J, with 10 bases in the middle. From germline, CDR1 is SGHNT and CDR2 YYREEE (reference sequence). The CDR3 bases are TGTGCCAGCAGCCTCCGCCGGGACCAAGAGACCCAGTACTTC. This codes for CASSLRRDQETQYF. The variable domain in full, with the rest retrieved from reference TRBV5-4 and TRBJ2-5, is ETGVTQSPTHLIKTRGQQVTLRCSSQSGHNTVSWYQQALGQGPQFIFQYYREEENGRGNFPPRFSGLQFPNYSSELNVNALELDDSALYLCASSLRRDQETQYFGPGTRLLVL.

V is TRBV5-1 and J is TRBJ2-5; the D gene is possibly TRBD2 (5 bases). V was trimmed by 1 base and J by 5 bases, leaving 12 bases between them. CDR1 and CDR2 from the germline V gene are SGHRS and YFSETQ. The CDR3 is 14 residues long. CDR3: CASSLTEGRETQYF. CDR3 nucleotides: TGCGCCAGCAGCTTGACTGAGGGTAGGGAGACCCAGTACTTC.

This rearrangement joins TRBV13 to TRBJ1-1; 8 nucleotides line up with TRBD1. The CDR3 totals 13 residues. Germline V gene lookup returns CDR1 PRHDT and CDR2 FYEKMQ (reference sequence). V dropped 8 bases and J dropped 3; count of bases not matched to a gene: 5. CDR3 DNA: TGTGCCAGCGCAGGGGGCGTCGACACTGAAGCTTTCTTT. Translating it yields CASAGGVDTEAFF.

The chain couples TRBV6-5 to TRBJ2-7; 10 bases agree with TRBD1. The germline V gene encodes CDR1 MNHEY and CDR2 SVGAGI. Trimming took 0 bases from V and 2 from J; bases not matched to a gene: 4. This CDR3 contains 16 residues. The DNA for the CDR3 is TGTGCCAGCAGTTACTCGTCGGGACAGGGGACCTACGAGCAGTACTTC. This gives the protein CASSYSSGQGTYEQYF.

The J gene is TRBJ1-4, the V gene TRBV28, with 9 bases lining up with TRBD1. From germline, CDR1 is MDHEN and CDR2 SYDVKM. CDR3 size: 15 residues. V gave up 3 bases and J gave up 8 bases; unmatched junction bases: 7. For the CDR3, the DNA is TGTGCCAGCAGTTTCCGGACAGGGGCAAAGGAAAAACTGTTTTTT. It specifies CASSFRTGAKEKLFF.

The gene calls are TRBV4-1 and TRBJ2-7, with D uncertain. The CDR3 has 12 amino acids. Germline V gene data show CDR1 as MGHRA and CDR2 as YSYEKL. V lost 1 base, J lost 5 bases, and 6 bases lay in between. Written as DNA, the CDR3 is TGCGCCAGCAGCCAAGCCGGAGACGAGCAGTACTTC. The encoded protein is CASSQAGDEQYF.

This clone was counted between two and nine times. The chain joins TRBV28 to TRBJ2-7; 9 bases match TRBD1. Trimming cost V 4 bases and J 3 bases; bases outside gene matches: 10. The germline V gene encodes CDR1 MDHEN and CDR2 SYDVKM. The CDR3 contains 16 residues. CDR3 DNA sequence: TGTGCCAGCAGTTCCTGGACAGGGGACCTCTACTACGAGCAGTACTTC. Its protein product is CASSSWTGDLYYEQYF.

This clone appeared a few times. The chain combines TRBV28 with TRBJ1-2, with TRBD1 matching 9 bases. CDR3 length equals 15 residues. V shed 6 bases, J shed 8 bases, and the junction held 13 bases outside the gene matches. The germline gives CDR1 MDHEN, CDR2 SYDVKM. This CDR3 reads CASSSTGTGYHGYTF. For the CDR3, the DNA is TGTGCCAGCAGCTCTACCGGGACAGGGTACCACGGCTACACCTTC.

CDR3 loop: CASSGGPRDEQFF. The CDR3 DNA reads as TGTGCCAGCAGCGGGGGCCCGAGGGATGAGCAGTTCTTC. V and J are TRBV5-6 and TRBJ2-1; TRBD1 might be the D (6 bases). V dropped 4 bases and J dropped 8 bases, with 13 bases sitting between them. There are 13 residues in the CDR3. Germline loops: CDR1 SGHDT, CDR2 YYEEEE.

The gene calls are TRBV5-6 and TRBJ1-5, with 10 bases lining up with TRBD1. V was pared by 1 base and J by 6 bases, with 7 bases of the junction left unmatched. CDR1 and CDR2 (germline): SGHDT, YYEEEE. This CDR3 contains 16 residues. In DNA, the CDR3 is TGTGCCAGCAGCTTGCAGGACAGGGGGGTGTCTCAGCCCCAGCATTTT. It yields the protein CASSLQDRGVSQPQHF.